This record concerns one T cell receptor beta chain sequence. Its antigen is as yet unknown. The sample comes from a study of Tregs in tolerant kidney transplant recipients. Study conclusions and caveats: This study did not directly address biological reproducibility. Tregs expanded with activated donor B cells seemed most donor-specific.

Method: immunoSEQ multiplex PCR; TCRdb's copy keeps in-frame clones and lacks some. Here the sample spans about 83,000 clones, roughly 98% being singletons. Germline CDR1 SGHTA, CDR2 FQGNSA. The CDR3 contains 15 residues. Trimming removed 5 bases from V and 0 bases from J, with 8 bases in between. Thawed PBMCs were FACS-sorted into unstimulated CD4+CD25+CD127- regulatory T cells, CD4+CD25- non-regulatory cells, CD4 and CD8 cells. Specimen: CD4+ T cells from blood, collected before the transplant. This clonotype was sampled from a human donor who received a combined kidney and bone marrow transplant. The chain has TRBV7-2 and TRBJ1-6; the D gene is possibly TRBD1 (6 bases). The CDR3 reads CASSPQGSYNSPLHF. CDR3 nucleotides: TGTGCCAGCAGCCCACAGGGCTCCTATAATTCACCCCTCCACTTT.